One and the same sample provided the 3 T cell receptor beta chains below, sequenced in a study of long-term antiretroviral therapy in people with HIV. Runs used v3.0 of the immunoSEQ assay and were done at survey level. The protocol was immunoSEQ multiplex PCR, while the TCRdb copy is restricted to in-frame clones and leaves out a portion. The repertoire consists of about 22,000 clones, with 84% occurring once and the leading ten covering roughly 4.2%. The specimen comprised unsorted PBMCs, sampled approximately 6.2 years after starting antiretroviral therapy. The origin of the receptors is a man aged 25 to 40 with HIV.

The chain uses TRBV10-3 and TRBJ1-6; D is perhaps TRBD1 (6 bases). The CDR3 is 16 residues long. Germline loops: CDR1 ENHRY, CDR2 SYGVKD. V was trimmed by 3 bases and J by 9 bases, leaving 18 bases between them. CDR3 DNA sequence: TGTGCCATCAGTGAAACAGCCGACAGGCCGGCTTCACCCCTCCACTTT. This encodes CAISETADRPASPLHF.

V and J are TRBV6-1 and TRBJ2-7, with TRBD2 identical over 14 bases. The CDR3 is 18 amino acids. From germline, CDR1 is MNHNS and CDR2 SASEGT. The V and J ends lost 4 bases and 1 base, in that order; junction bases with no gene match: 9. CDR3 sequence (DNA): TGTGCCAGCAGTGGGGAGATCGGGACTAGCGGGGGATCCTACGAGCAGTACTTC. The encoded protein is CASSGEIGTSGGSYEQYF.

V usage is TRBV14 and J usage is TRBJ1-1; unclear D gene. The CDR3 sequence is 11 residues long. CDR1 SGHDN and CDR2 FVKESK come from the germline V gene. The V and J ends lost 1 base and 7 bases respectively, with 4 bases between them. CDR3 residues: CASSQAGEAFF. CDR3 DNA sequence: TGTGCCAGCAGCCAAGCCGGTGAAGCTTTCTTT. Full variable domain (missing parts from reference TRBV14 and TRBJ1-1): EAGVTQFPSHSVIEKGQTVTLRCDPISGHDNLYWYRRVMGKEIKFLLHFVKESKQDESGMPNNRFLAERTGGTYSTLKVQPAELEDSGVYFCASSQAGEAFFGQGTRLTVV.